Below, 11 T cell receptor beta chains from the same sample are listed, as sequenced in a study of CD8 T cells in Susac syndrome. It was with random hexamers that about 0.45 to 1 ug RNA was reverse transcribed. TCRdb used MiXCR to reprocess the immunoSEQ multiplex PCR reads, holding one entry per CDR3 protein. The repertoire consists of some 52,000 distinct CDR3 sequences, with around 93% occurring once and the leading ten covering roughly 0.5%. Sequencing was carried out using CD8+ T cells from PBMCs. The receptors were gathered from a human donor with multiple sclerosis.

The V gene is TRBV7-9, the J gene TRBJ2-3; 7 bases map to TRBD2. V was pared by 5 bases and J by 6 bases, with 8 bases of the junction left unmatched. Germline loops: CDR1 SEHNR, CDR2 FQNEAQ (reference sequence). CDR3 size: 14 residues. CDR3 bases: TGTGCCAGCAGCCCGGGGAGGGGCCCCGATACGCAGTATTTT. Protein: CASSPGRGPDTQYF.

The J gene is TRBJ2-7, the V gene TRBV29-1; 9 nucleotides match TRBD1. The germline V gene encodes CDR1 SQVTM and CDR2 ANQGSEA. There are 12 residues in the CDR3. After removal of 6 bases from V and 3 bases from J, the junction contained 3 bases not matched to a gene. CDR3: CSVEGQGYEQYF. The CDR3 region has the DNA TGCAGCGTGGAGGGACAGGGCTACGAGCAGTACTTC.

The chain recombines TRBV9 with TRBJ1-1; D is ambiguous. Germline lookup yields CDR1 SGDLS and CDR2 YYNGEE. V lost 0 bases and J 4 bases, leaving 10 bases between the germline ends. The CDR3 is 14 residues long. As DNA, the CDR3 is TGTGCCAGCAGCGTAGACATGGGTGTCACTGAAGCTTTCTTT. Residues: CASSVDMGVTEAFF. Combining the CDR3 with reference TRBV9 and TRBJ1-1 gives the whole variable domain DSGVTQTPKHLITATGQRVTLRCSPRSGDLSVYWYQQSLDQGLQFLIQYYNGEERAKGNILERFSAQQFPDLHSELNLSSLELGDSALYFCASSVDMGVTEAFFGQGTRLTVV.

This rearrangement joins TRBV3-1 to TRBJ1-1; D is undetermined. The CDR3 is 14 amino acids. Trimming took 0 bases from V and 6 from J, leaving 11 bases between them. From germline, CDR1 is LGHDT and CDR2 YNNKEL (reference sequence). CDR3 region: CASSQEKGRPEAFF. Written as DNA, the CDR3 is TGTGCCAGCAGCCAAGAGAAGGGCCGCCCTGAAGCTTTCTTT. Full variable domain (outside the CDR3, taken from reference TRBV3-1 and TRBJ1-1): DTAVSQTPKYLVTQMGNDKSIKCEQNLGHDTMYWYKQDSKKFLKIMFSYNNKELIINETVPNRFSPKSPDKAHLNLHINSLELGDSAVYFCASSQEKGRPEAFFGQGTRLTVV.

This sequence joins TRBV2 and TRBJ1-6, with 7 bases aligning to TRBD1. Germline V gives CDR1 SNHLY, CDR2 FYNNEI. This CDR3 region has 15 residues. Unmatched junction bases numbered 10, after V lost 6 bases and J lost 8 bases. The CDR3 sequence: CASSARRGLDSPLHF. CDR3 nucleotides: TGTGCCAGCAGCGCGAGAAGGGGGCTGGATTCACCCCTCCACTTT.

This chain joins TRBV30 and TRBJ2-2; the D is unclear. V lost 1 base to trimming and J lost 1 base, with 7 bases between them. Germline-derived CDR1 and CDR2 are GTSNPN and SVGIG (reference sequence). The CDR3 loop spans 14 amino acids. The CDR3 DNA is TGTGCCTGGAGTGGGACGGTGAACACCGGGGAGCTGTTTTTT. It yields the protein CAWSGTVNTGELFF.

This rearrangement joins TRBV12-3 or TRBV12-4 to TRBJ2-7; TRBD2 agrees at 11 bases. Trimming took 5 bases from V and 3 from J; bases not matched to a gene: 6. There are 15 residues in the CDR3. CDR3 residues: CASSPIAGGVYEQYF. The CDR3 coding sequence is TGTGCCAGCAGTCCCATAGCGGGGGGGGTCTACGAGCAGTACTTC.

This clonotype was found a few times. The rearrangement joins TRBV25-1 to TRBJ2-7; D possibly corresponds to TRBD2 (7 bases). The CDR3 consists of 11 residues. Trimming removed 7 bases from V and 6 bases from J, with 10 bases in between. Germline V lookup: CDR1 MGHDK, CDR2 SYGVNS. As DNA, the CDR3 is TGTGCCAGCACCGGGGGGCGCGAGCAGTACTTC. Protein: CASTGGREQYF.

The chain employs TRBV4-1 and TRBJ2-4; 7 bases align to TRBD1. The CDR3 runs 16 residues. From germline, CDR1 is MGHRA and CDR2 YSYEKL. V gave up 3 bases and J gave up 3 bases; unmatched junction bases: 8. CDR3 in amino acids: CASSHTGVVGKNIQYF. DNA for the CDR3: TGCGCCAGCAGCCATACAGGGGTGGTAGGCAAAAACATTCAGTACTTC.

The V and J genes are TRBV7-9 and TRBJ1-1; D unresolved. This CDR3 region has 12 residues. Germline CDR1 and CDR2: SEHNR and FQNEAQ (reference sequence). V dropped 4 bases and J dropped 1 base, with 4 bases sitting between them. CDR3 bases: TGTGCCAGCAGCTCCTGGAACACTGAAGCTTTCTTT. Its translation is CASSSWNTEAFF.

This chain connects TRBV9 to TRBJ2-7; the D gene is possibly TRBD1 (5 bases). CDR3 length: 15 amino acids. Trimming shortened V by 0 bases and J by 5 bases, and 15 bases separated the two germline ends. Germline V gives CDR1 SGDLS, CDR2 YYNGEE. The CDR3 loop is CASSVGSGAIDEQYF. The CDR3 coding sequence is TGTGCCAGCAGCGTAGGTTCTGGGGCTATCGACGAGCAGTACTTC.